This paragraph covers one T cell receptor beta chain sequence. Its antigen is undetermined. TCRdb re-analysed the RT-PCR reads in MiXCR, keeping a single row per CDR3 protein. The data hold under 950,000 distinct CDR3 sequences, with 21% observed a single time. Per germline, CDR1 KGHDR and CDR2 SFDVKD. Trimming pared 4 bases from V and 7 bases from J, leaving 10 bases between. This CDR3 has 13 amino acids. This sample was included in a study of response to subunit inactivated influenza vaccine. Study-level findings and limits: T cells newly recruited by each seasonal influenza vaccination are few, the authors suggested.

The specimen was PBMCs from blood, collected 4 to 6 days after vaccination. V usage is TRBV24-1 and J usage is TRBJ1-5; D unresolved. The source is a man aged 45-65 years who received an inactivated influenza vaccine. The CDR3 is CATSERATQPQHF. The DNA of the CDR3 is TGTGCCACCAGTGAAAGGGCGACCCAGCCCCAGCATTTT.